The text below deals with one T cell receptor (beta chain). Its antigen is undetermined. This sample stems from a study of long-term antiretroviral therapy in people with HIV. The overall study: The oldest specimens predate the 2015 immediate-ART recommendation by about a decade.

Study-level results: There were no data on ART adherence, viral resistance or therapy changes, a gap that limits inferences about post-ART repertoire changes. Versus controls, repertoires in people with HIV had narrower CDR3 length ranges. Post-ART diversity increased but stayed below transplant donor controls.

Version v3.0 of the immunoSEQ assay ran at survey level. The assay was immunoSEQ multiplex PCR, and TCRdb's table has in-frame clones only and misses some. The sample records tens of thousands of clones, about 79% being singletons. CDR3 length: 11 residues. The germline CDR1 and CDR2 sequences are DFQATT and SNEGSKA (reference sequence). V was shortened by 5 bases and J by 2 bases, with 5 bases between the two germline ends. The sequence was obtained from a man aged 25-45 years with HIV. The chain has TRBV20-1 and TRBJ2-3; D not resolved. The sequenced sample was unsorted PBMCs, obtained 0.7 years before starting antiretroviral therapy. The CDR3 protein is CSALHTDTQYF. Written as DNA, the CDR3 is TGCAGTGCTCTGCACACAGATACGCAGTATTTT.